These 7 T cell receptor beta chains share one sample of origin, sequenced in a study of blood T cell repertoires in COVID-19. Clones were read by immunoSEQ multiplex PCR, and TCRdb kept only the in-frame ones, dropping some. This table has more than 150,000 clones, about 87% appearing once. The sequencing sample was made of peripheral blood. All receptors come from a woman aged 18-35 years who had recovered from COVID-19.

This sequence joins TRBV6-5 and TRBJ1-1; D call uncertain. Trimming shortened V by 6 bases and J by 7 bases, and 9 bases separated the two germline ends. The germline V gene has CDR1 MNHEY and CDR2 SVGAGI. This CDR3 region has 11 residues. In nucleotides, the CDR3 is TGTGCCAGCAGGGCGGAGATTGAAGCTTTCTTT. Translating gives CASRAEIEAFF.

The chain uses TRBV24-1 and TRBJ2-1; D is unclear. The CDR3 length is 12 residues. Trimming stripped 9 bases from V and 6 bases from J, with 11 bases between. Germline V gene sequence: CDR1 KGHDR, CDR2 SFDVKD. The CDR3 spells CATAEVSNEQFF. The CDR3 DNA sequence: TGTGCCACCGCAGAAGTCTCCAATGAGCAGTTCTTC.

The genes are TRBV6-5 and TRBJ2-7; tentative D call: TRBD1 (6 bases). V gave up 7 bases and J gave up 2 bases, with 9 bases separating them. From germline, CDR1 is MNHEY and CDR2 SVGAGI. The CDR3 has 12 residues. In DNA, the CDR3 is TGTGCCAGCACGGCAGGGGCCTACGAGCAGTACGTC. Protein product: CASTAGAYEQYV.

As concerns this clone: Other DNA sequences within the sample encode an identical CDR3. The chain couples TRBV7-2 to TRBJ2-5; D not certain. Between the trimmed V and J ends, which lost 5 bases and 5 bases, there was a span of 6 bases. This CDR3 spans 11 amino acids. CDR1 is SGHTA, CDR2 FQGNSA, per germline. This chain's CDR3 is CASSLQETQYF. CDR3 DNA: TGTGCCAGCAGCCTCCAGGAGACCCAGTACTTC.

This rearrangement joins TRBV5-1 to TRBJ2-5, with D possibly being TRBD2 (6 bases). V lost 4 bases, J lost 1 base, and 14 bases lay in between. The CDR3 is made up of 15 amino acids. CDR1 and CDR2 (germline): SGHRS, YFSETQ. The CDR3 region is CASSRETGSQETQYF. The CDR3 nucleotides read TGCGCCAGCAGCCGGGAGACGGGCTCCCAAGAGACCCAGTACTTC.

This chain joins TRBV7-3 and TRBJ2-1; 11 bases are a match to TRBD2. The CDR3 consists of 15 residues. Looked up from germline, CDR1 is SGHTA and CDR2 is FQGTGA. V was pared by 5 bases and J by 5 bases, with 5 bases of the junction left unmatched. CDR3 in DNA: TGTGCCAGCAGCCCAACTAGCGGGGGTGACAATGAGCAGTTCTTC. As protein: CASSPTSGGDNEQFF.

The chain links TRBV2 to TRBJ2-1; 8 bases are shared with TRBD2. With V trimmed by 0 bases and J by 8 bases, 6 bases remained unmatched. Germline CDR1 reads SNHLY; CDR2 reads FYNNEI. The CDR3 contains 15 residues. Here the CDR3 reads CASSEASGSTYEQFF. For the CDR3, the DNA is TGTGCCAGCAGTGAAGCGAGCGGGAGTACGTATGAGCAGTTCTTC. Variable domain in full (rest from reference TRBV2 and TRBJ2-1): EPEVTQTPSHQVTQMGQEVILRCVPISNHLYFYWYRQILGQKVEFLVSFYNNEISEKSEIFDDQFSVERPDGSNFTLKIRSTKLEDSAMYFCASSEASGSTYEQFFGPGTRLTVL.